One and the same sample provided the 3 T cell receptor beta chains below, sequenced in a study of blood T cell repertoires in COVID-19. The protocol was immunoSEQ multiplex PCR, while the TCRdb copy is restricted to in-frame clones and leaves out a portion. The sample contains 300,000 to 450,000 clones, around 87% of which appear only once. The sample comprised peripheral blood. These receptors were collected from a woman in her sixties or seventies with COVID-19, enrolled during active disease.

The rearrangement links TRBV6-6 to TRBJ1-6, with 8 bases matching TRBD1. The CDR3 has 16 residues. Looked up from germline, CDR1 is MNHNY and CDR2 is SVGAGI (reference sequence). V was clipped by 6 bases and J by 5 bases; unmatched bases: 9. CDR3 coding DNA: TGTGCCAGCAGGACTCCGGGACAGGCCCATAATTCACCCCTCCACTTT. Residues: CASRTPGQAHNSPLHF.

This chain links TRBV5-1 with TRBJ1-2; D uncertain. This CDR3 region has 15 residues. V was trimmed by 4 bases and J by 0 bases, leaving 13 bases between them. Looked up from germline, CDR1 is SGHRS and CDR2 is YFSETQ. In DNA form, the CDR3 reads TGCGCCAGCAGCGAAACCGGGATTGCTAACTATGGCTACACCTTC. As protein: CASSETGIANYGYTF.

This chain links TRBV4-1 with TRBJ2-5, with 7 bases lining up with TRBD1. The CDR3 consists of 15 residues. Germline trimming cut 2 bases from V and 5 bases from J; bases unmatched to any gene: 8. The germline V gene encodes CDR1 MGHRA and CDR2 YSYEKL. The CDR3 spells CASSQLQLDRETQYF. In DNA, the CDR3 is TGCGCCAGCAGCCAACTCCAATTGGACAGGGAGACCCAGTACTTC.